The sequence of this T cell receptor beta chain was determined in a study of cytomegalovirus exposure and HLA in healthy donors. Study at large: As an earlier analysis found, about 190 million T cells yielded about 120 million unique TCR beta sequences. General study results and limits: Based on reports, TCR beta sequences accurately predicted HLA-A and HLA-B alleles for most subjects. Owing to their indistinguishability, certain V segments, notably TRBV6-2 and TRBV6-3, were excluded.

This clone was detected once. Antigen specificity is unknown. CDR1 is MDHEN, CDR2 SYDVKM, per germline. The CDR3 has 15 residues. V trimming: 3 bases; J trimming: 3 bases; junction bases outside the gene matches: 5. With 60 Vbeta and 13 Jbeta primers, the PCR was carried out. Per the original data handling: Later analysis identified tens of millions of unique TCR beta chains, about 10 million shared. Profiled with immunoSEQ multiplex PCR; TCRdb holds only in-frame clones, not every one. That table gives V, J and clone size, and the DNA gave D and trimming. The data show about 140,000 clones, over 60% seen once.

This sequence joins TRBV28 and TRBJ1-5, with TRBD1 matching over 7 bases. The sequence derives from a male donor in good health and CMV-seropositive. The sequencing sample was made of PBMCs. The DNA for the CDR3 is TGTGCCAGCAGTTTTTTAGGGGGCCCCAATCAGCCCCAGCATTTT. Residues: CASSFLGGPNQPQHF.